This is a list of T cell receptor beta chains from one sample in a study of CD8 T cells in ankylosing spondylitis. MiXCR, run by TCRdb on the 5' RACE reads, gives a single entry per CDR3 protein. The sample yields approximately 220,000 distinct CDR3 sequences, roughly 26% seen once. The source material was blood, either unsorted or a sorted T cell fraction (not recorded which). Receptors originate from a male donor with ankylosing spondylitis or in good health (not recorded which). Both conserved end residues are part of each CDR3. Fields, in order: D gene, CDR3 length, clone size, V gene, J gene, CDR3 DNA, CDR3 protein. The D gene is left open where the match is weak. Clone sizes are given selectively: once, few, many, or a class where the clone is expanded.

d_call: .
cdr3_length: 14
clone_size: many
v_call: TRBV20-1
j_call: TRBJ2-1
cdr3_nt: TGCAGTGCGGCGGGCTTGAGCTCCTACAATGAGCAGTTCTTC
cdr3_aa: CSAAGLSSYNEQFF

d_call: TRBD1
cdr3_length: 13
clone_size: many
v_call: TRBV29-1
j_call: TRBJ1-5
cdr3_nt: TGCAGCGTCCGGGGACAGGGCAATCAGCCCCAGCATTTT
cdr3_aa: CSVRGQGNQPQHF

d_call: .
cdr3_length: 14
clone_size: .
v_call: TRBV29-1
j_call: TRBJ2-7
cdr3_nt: TGCAGCGTTGAAGTCGGGTGGAGCTCCTACGAGCAGTACTTC
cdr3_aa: CSVEVGWSSYEQYF

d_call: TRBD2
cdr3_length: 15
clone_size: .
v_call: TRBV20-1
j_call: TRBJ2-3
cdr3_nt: TGCAGTGCAGAGAGAAGTAGCGGGAGATCAGATACGCAGTATTTT
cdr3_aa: CSAERSSGRSDTQYF

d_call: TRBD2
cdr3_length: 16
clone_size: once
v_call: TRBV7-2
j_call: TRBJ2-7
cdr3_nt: TGTGCCAGCAGCGCGGGACTAGCGGGAACTGGGAACGAGCAGTACTTC
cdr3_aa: CASSAGLAGTGNEQYF

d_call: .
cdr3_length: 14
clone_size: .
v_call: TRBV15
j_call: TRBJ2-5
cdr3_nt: TGTGCCACCAGCCCAAGGACGGCGAAAGAGACCCAGTACTTC
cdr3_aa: CATSPRTAKETQYF

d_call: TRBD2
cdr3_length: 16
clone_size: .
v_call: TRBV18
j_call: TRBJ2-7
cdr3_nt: TGTGCCAGCTCTCCGACAGGGACTAGCGGGACCTACGAGCAGTACTTC
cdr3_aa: CASSPTGTSGTYEQYF

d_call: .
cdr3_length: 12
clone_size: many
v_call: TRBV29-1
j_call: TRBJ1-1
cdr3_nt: TGCAGCCCTGAAAATGGGAACACTGAAGCTTTCTTT
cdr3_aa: CSPENGNTEAFF

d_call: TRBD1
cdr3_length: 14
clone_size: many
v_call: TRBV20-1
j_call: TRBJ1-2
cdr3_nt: TGCAGTCCAGAGGGGACAGGGGCTAACTATGGCTACACCTTC
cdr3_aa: CSPEGTGANYGYTF

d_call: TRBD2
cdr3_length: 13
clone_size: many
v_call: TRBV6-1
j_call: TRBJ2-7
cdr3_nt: TGTGCCAGCAAGGGACTAGCTCGGGGGGAGCAGTACTTC
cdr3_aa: CASKGLARGEQYF

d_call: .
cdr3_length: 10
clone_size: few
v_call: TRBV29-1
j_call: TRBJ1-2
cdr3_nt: TGCAGCGGGGGGACAAATTACAACACCTTC
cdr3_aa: CSGGTNYNTF

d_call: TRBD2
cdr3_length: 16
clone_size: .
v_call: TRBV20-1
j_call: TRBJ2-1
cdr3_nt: TGCAGTGCTCGCCGAGCCGGGACTAGCTTAGGAAATGAGCAGTTCTTC
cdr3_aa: CSARRAGTSLGNEQFF

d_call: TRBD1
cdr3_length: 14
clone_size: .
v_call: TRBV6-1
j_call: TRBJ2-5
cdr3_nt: TGTGCCAGCAGACGGGACAGGGATTCGCAGACCCAGTACTTC
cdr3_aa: CASRRDRDSQTQYF

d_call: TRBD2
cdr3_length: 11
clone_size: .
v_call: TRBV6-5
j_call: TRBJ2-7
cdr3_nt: TGTGCCAGCGCGCGGGGGAACGAGCAGTACTTC
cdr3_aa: CASARGNEQYF

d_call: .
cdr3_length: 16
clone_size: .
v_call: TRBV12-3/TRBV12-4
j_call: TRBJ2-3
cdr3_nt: TGTGCCAGCAGTTTAGGGCCGTATTCTAGCACAGATACGCAGTATTTT
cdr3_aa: CASSLGPYSSTDTQYF

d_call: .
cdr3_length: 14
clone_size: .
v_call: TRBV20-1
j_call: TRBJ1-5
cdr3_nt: TGCAGTGCTAAGAACAGGGATTGGAATCAGCCCCAGCATTTT
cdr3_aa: CSAKNRDWNQPQHF

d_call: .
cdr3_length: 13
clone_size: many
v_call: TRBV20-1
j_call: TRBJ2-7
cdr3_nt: TGCAGTGCTAGCCAGGGTGCGTCCTACGAGCAGTACTTC
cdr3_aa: CSASQGASYEQYF

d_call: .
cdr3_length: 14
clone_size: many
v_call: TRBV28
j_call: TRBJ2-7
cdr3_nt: TGTGCCAGCAGTTTCCCAGGGTCCTCCTACGAGCAGTACTTC
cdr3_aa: CASSFPGSSYEQYF

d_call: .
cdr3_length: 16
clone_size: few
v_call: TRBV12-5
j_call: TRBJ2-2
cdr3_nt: TGTGCTAGTGGTCCCCAGACAGGATGGCCCCCCGGGGAGCTGTTTTTT
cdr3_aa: CASGPQTGWPPGELFF

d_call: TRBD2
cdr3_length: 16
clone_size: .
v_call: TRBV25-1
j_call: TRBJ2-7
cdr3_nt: TGTGCCACAGGTGGGGGGGACGTAGCGATCTCCTACGAGCAGTACTTC
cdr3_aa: CATGGGDVAISYEQYF

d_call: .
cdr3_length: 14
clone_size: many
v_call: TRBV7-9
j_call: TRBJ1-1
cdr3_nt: TGTGCCAGCAGCTACACATCCGACAGGATTGAAGCTTTCTTT
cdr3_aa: CASSYTSDRIEAFF

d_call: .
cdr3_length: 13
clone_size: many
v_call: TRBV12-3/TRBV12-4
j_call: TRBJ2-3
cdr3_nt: TGTGCCAGCGGTACCGGTAGGGCAGATACGCAGTATTTT
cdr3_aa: CASGTGRADTQYF

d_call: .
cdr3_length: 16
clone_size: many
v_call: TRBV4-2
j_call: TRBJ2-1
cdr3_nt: TGTGCCAGCAGCCAAGGCGTAGGCGGTCTTACAGATGAGCAGTTCTTC
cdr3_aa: CASSQGVGGLTDEQFF

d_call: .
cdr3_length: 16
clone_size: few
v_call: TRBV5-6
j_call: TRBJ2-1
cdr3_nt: TGTGCCAGCAGCTTGGTCGGGACCGCTACCTACAATGAGCAGTTCTTC
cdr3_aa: CASSLVGTATYNEQFF

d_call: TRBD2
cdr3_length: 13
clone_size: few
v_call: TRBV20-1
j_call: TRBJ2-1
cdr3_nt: TGCAGTGCCAGGACTAGCGGGAGCAATGAGCAGTTCTTC
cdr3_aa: CSARTSGSNEQFF

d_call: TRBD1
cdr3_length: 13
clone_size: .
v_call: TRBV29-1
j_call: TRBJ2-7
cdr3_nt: TGCAGCGTTGGGTACAGGGGAAGCTACGAGCAGTACTTC
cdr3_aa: CSVGYRGSYEQYF

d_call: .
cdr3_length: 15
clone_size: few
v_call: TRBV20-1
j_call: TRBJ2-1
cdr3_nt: TGCAGTGCCGAGGGCGAGACAGCGTCCTACAATGAGCAGTTCTTC
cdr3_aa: CSAEGETASYNEQFF